Listed below are T cell receptor beta chains from one sample, sequenced in a study of blood T cell repertoires in COVID-19. Only in-frame clones appear in the TCRdb table, and some are missing; sequencing was by immunoSEQ multiplex PCR. In the table there are about 99,000 clones, roughly 76% of which are singletons. Material for sequencing was peripheral blood. The receptors come from a man older than 75 with COVID-19, enrolled during active disease. CDR3s include the opening cysteine and the closing phenylalanine or tryptophan.

v_call cdr3_aa
TRBV5-1 CASSYTNTGELFF
TRBV2 CASFGEDGYTF
TRBV14 CASSPNRGLGTEAFF
TRBV18 CASSLRDRGRDTQYF
TRBV28 CASSFGFRGYTQYF
TRBV18 CASSRTINGGNTEAFF
TRBV7-2 CASSLGGGGPSTQYF
TRBV7-9 CASSVTSGSTDTQYF
TRBV2 CASNRDRGLNNSPLHF
TRBV28 CASSSQGNEQYF
TRBV6-5 CASTLAGVYNEQFF
TRBV7-3 CASSLLGYHNEQFF
TRBV28 CASSFSLAGGPSYNEQFF
TRBV30 CAWAGNTEAFF
TRBV11-2 CASSLGRTGGHTGYGYTF
TRBV21-1 CASSLRTGGGGNQPQHF
TRBV19 CASSMTGSSYEQYF
TRBV7-2 CASSLTSGGWETQYF
TRBV27 CASSFGQAMNTEAFF
TRBV5-1 CASRSGSVNNEQFF
TRBV11-2 CASSLGRSSNQPQHF
TRBV6-5 CASSDSQVYYGYTF
TRBV7-6 CASSASGRGRGTEAFF
TRBV28 CASSRSIYGYTF
TRBV11-3 CASSLDQGGVNEQFF
TRBV5-1 CASSSPDRNYGYTF
TRBV29-1 CSVGGSPSYEQYF
TRBV28 CASSLGGTGLAVNTEAFF
TRBV12-3/TRBV12-4 CASSRDDYGYTF
TRBV7-9 CASSFKSPGLAGDEQFF
TRBV5-5 CASSRDSPSWGYTF
TRBV4-2 CASSLLRGEVTEAFF
TRBV18 CASSPGLGGTLQETQYF
TRBV24-1 CATSAGGETNEKLFF
TRBV10-1 CASSGPGNEQYF
TRBV5-4 CASSLGQRNGYTF
TRBV2 CASSEERLSNEQFF
TRBV28 CASTNDDSSYNSPLHF
TRBV3-1/TRBV3-2 CASSQDLGQGRDTEAFF
TRBV5-4 CASSFRRGRTEAFF
TRBV18 CASSPPVLGGGTDTQYF
TRBV10-3 CAIRQGSNTGELFF
TRBV2 CASRRTGTGIEQFF
TRBV27 CASSLISSGGNYEQYF
TRBV7-2 CASSLGSSSYEQYF
TRBV7-9 CASRPGLAGEMGTDTQYF
TRBV4-2 CASSQVAGGPYEQYF
TRBV4-2 CASSQVAGQTGYTF
TRBV3-1/TRBV3-2 CASTKHQQGAGYGYTF